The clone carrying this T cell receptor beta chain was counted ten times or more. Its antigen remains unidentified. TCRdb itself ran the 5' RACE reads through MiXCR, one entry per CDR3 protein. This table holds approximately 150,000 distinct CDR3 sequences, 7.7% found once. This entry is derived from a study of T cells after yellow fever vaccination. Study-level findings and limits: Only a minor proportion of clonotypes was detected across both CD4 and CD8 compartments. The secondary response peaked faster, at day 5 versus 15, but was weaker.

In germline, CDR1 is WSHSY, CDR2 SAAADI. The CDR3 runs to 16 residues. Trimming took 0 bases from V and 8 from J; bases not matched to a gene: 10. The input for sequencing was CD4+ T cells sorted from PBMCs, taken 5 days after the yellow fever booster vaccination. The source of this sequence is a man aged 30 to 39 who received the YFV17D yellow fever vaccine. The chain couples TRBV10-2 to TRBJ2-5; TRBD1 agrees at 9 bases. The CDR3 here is CASSESWAETGGTQYF. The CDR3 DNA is TGCGCCAGCAGTGAGTCCTGGGCCGAGACAGGGGGTACCCAGTACTTC.